The rows below give T cell receptor beta chains drawn from one sample of a study of control samples from healthy donors and cancer patients. Clones were sequenced by immunoSEQ multiplex PCR, and TCRdb holds only the in-frame ones, with some missing. The sample lists roughly 84,000 clones; 89% were seen once. Source material: blood. The receptors derive from a middle-aged man in good health. Each CDR3 is given with its conserved first and last residue. Fields, in order: J gene, clone size, V gene, D gene, CDR3 protein, CDR3 DNA. A D gene is named only where the DNA matches it firmly. Clone size is not always given. Where it is, it says once, few, many or a class for expanded clones.

J: TRBJ1-1; size: .; V: TRBV5-1; D: .; CDR3: CASSLGSAEAFF; DNA: TGCGCCAGCAGCTTGGGGTCAGCTGAAGCTTTCTTT
J: TRBJ2-2; size: .; V: TRBV27; D: TRBD2; CDR3: CASSLKAGGVNTGELFF; DNA: TGTGCCAGCAGTTTAAAAGCGGGGGGGGTGAACACCGGGGAGCTGTTTTTT
J: TRBJ1-5; size: .; V: TRBV6-5; D: TRBD1; CDR3: CASSYAGGRQPQHF; DNA: TGTGCCAGCAGTTACGCAGGGGGGAGACAGCCCCAGCATTTT
J: TRBJ1-1; size: .; V: TRBV4-2; D: .; CDR3: CASSEGGKDTEAFF; DNA: TGTGCCAGCAGCGAGGGAGGGAAGGATACTGAAGCTTTCTTT
J: TRBJ2-3; size: .; V: TRBV7-2; D: TRBD2; CDR3: CASSPGTSGGPDTQYF; DNA: TGTGCCAGCAGCCCCGGGACTAGCGGGGGCCCTGATACGCAGTATTTT
J: TRBJ2-1; size: .; V: TRBV28; D: .; CDR3: CASSSMGGITYNEQFF; DNA: TGTGCCAGCAGTTCCATGGGGGGAATCACCTACAATGAGCAGTTCTTC
J: TRBJ1-2; size: few; V: TRBV7-9; D: TRBD1; CDR3: CASSLAGTATYGYTF; DNA: TGTGCCAGCAGCTTAGCCGGGACAGCCACCTATGGCTACACCTTC
J: TRBJ2-5; size: .; V: TRBV7-7; D: TRBD2; CDR3: CASRPAGSGGPETQYF; DNA: TGTGCCAGCAGACCAGCCGGTAGCGGGGGTCCAGAGACCCAGTACTTC
J: TRBJ1-5; size: .; V: TRBV25-1; D: .; CDR3: CASSGRSGGHQPQHF; DNA: TGTGCCAGCAGTGGGCGGAGTGGTGGGCATCAGCCCCAGCATTTT
J: TRBJ2-1; size: few; V: TRBV5-1; D: .; CDR3: CASSLDGPSYNEQFF; DNA: TGCGCCAGCAGCTTGGACGGACCCTCCTACAATGAGCAGTTCTTC
J: TRBJ2-2; size: .; V: TRBV3-1/TRBV3-2; D: .; CDR3: CASSQIRHTGELFF; DNA: TGTGCCAGCAGCCAAATCAGACACACCGGGGAGCTGTTTTTT
J: TRBJ2-7; size: .; V: TRBV27; D: TRBD1; CDR3: CASSPAGQGVEQYF; DNA: TGTGCCAGCAGTCCGGCGGGACAGGGGGTCGAGCAGTACTTC
J: TRBJ2-5; size: .; V: TRBV4-1; D: .; CDR3: CASSQTWDQETQYF; DNA: TGCGCCAGCAGCCAGACCTGGGATCAAGAGACCCAGTACTTC
J: TRBJ2-1; size: .; V: TRBV2; D: .; CDR3: CASSRTGGNEQFF; DNA: TGTGCCAGCAGCCGAACAGGTGGGAATGAGCAGTTCTTC
J: TRBJ2-1; size: .; V: TRBV7-9; D: .; CDR3: CASSLLTALYNEQFF; DNA: TGTGCCAGCAGCTTACTCACAGCTTTATACAATGAGCAGTTCTTC
J: TRBJ2-7; size: .; V: TRBV6-5; D: TRBD2; CDR3: CASRGDYGYEQYF; DNA: TGTGCCAGCAGGGGGGACTACGGCTACGAGCAGTACTTC
J: TRBJ2-4; size: .; V: TRBV19; D: .; CDR3: CASSSGPLGDKNIQYF; DNA: TGTGCCAGTAGTAGCGGACCGTTGGGCGACAAAAACATTCAGTACTTC
J: TRBJ1-1; size: once; V: TRBV6-4; D: .; CDR3: CASSVEYTNTEAFF; DNA: TGTGCCAGCAGTGTCGAATACACGAACACTGAAGCTTTCTTT
J: TRBJ2-3; size: .; V: TRBV30; D: .; CDR3: CAWSPGTGTDTQYF; DNA: TGTGCCTGGAGCCCCGGGACGGGCACAGATACGCAGTATTTT
J: TRBJ1-6; size: .; V: TRBV12-3/TRBV12-4; D: .; CDR3: CASSLGWDSPLHF; DNA: TGTGCCAGCAGCCTGGGGTGGGATTCACCCCTCCACTTT
J: TRBJ1-1; size: once; V: TRBV7-9; D: .; CDR3: CASFTKRDFKFF; DNA: TGTGCCAGTTTTACCAAACGGGACTTTAAGTTCTTT
J: TRBJ1-1; size: .; V: TRBV3-1/TRBV3-2; D: .; CDR3: CASSPGDPNRPLF; DNA: TGTGCCAGCAGCCCGGGAGACCCTAACCGGCCCCTCTTT
J: TRBJ2-2; size: .; V: TRBV27; D: .; CDR3: CASTPLHRPGSTGELFF; DNA: TGTGCCAGCACCCCCCTTCACCGCCCGGGGAGTACCGGGGAGCTGTTTTTT
J: TRBJ1-5; size: .; V: TRBV19; D: TRBD1; CDR3: CASSTGGQPQHF; DNA: TGTGCCAGTAGTACAGGGGGCCAGCCCCAGCATTTT
J: TRBJ2-5; size: .; V: TRBV5-4; D: .; CDR3: CASTLVGKETQYF; DNA: TGTGCCAGCACCCTGGTGGGGAAAGAGACCCAGTACTTC
J: TRBJ2-3; size: .; V: TRBV6-5; D: .; CDR3: CASRTVLVDTQYF; DNA: TGTGCCAGCCGGACAGTTTTAGTAGATACGCAGTATTTT
J: TRBJ1-1; size: .; V: TRBV24-1; D: TRBD1; CDR3: CATSDKGARTEAFF; DNA: TGTGCCACCAGTGATAAGGGGGCGAGGACTGAAGCTTTCTTT
J: TRBJ2-7; size: .; V: TRBV7-9; D: TRBD1; CDR3: CASSPDPRDSAYEQYF; DNA: TGTGCCAGCAGCCCCGACCCCCGGGACAGTGCCTACGAGCAGTACTTC
J: TRBJ1-2; size: .; V: TRBV7-2; D: .; CDR3: CASSLAAGLANYGYTF; DNA: TGTGCCAGCAGCTTAGCCGCAGGGTTGGCTAACTATGGCTACACCTTC
J: TRBJ2-2; size: .; V: TRBV5-4; D: .; CDR3: CASSLSGAPTGELFF; DNA: TGTGCCAGCAGCTTGTCGGGGGCCCCCACCGGGGAGCTGTTTTTT
J: TRBJ2-5; size: .; V: TRBV3-1/TRBV3-2; D: .; CDR3: CASSHTSKETQYF; DNA: TGTGCCAGCAGCCACACAAGTAAAGAGACCCAGTACTTC
J: TRBJ1-5; size: .; V: TRBV27; D: TRBD1; CDR3: CASRETQGISNQPQHF; DNA: TGTGCCAGTAGAGAAACACAGGGGATAAGCAATCAGCCCCAGCATTTT
J: TRBJ2-2; size: .; V: TRBV7-3; D: TRBD1; CDR3: CASSSGQGADGELFF; DNA: TGTGCCAGCAGCTCCGGACAGGGGGCTGACGGGGAGCTGTTTTTT
J: TRBJ1-5; size: .; V: TRBV2; D: .; CDR3: CASSEAHISLPQHF; DNA: TGTGCCAGCAGTGAAGCACACATAAGTTTGCCCCAGCATTTT
J: TRBJ1-3; size: .; V: TRBV5-1; D: .; CDR3: CASSLGALASGNTIYF; DNA: TGCGCCAGCAGCTTGGGGGCGTTAGCCTCTGGAAACACCATATATTTT
J: TRBJ1-1; size: .; V: TRBV9; D: .; CDR3: CASSVILVTANTEAFF; DNA: TGTGCCAGCAGCGTAATTCTGGTCACAGCGAACACTGAAGCTTTCTTT
J: TRBJ1-1; size: once; V: TRBV15; D: .; CDR3: CATSRGKTGNTEAFF; DNA: TGTGCCACCAGCAGAGGGAAGACAGGGAACACTGAAGCTTTCTTT
J: TRBJ2-2; size: .; V: TRBV7-9; D: .; CDR3: CASSSIGAGELFF; DNA: TGTGCCAGCAGCTCTATAGGGGCCGGGGAGCTGTTTTTT
J: TRBJ2-5; size: once; V: TRBV5-1; D: TRBD2; CDR3: CASSLGTSGKETQYF; DNA: TGCGCCAGCAGCCTAGGGACTAGCGGGAAAGAGACCCAGTACTTC
J: TRBJ2-1; size: .; V: TRBV12-5; D: .; CDR3: CASGFSQGPEQFF; DNA: TGTGCTAGTGGTTTTTCACAGGGTCCCGAGCAGTTCTTC
J: TRBJ1-1; size: .; V: TRBV4-2; D: .; CDR3: CASSQDRLRVMNTEAFF; DNA: TGTGCCAGCAGCCAAGATAGGCTCCGGGTAATGAACACTGAAGCTTTCTTT
J: TRBJ1-1; size: .; V: TRBV19; D: .; CDR3: CASRPGAAKEKQNTEAFF; DNA: TGTGCCAGTAGACCTGGAGCGGCAAAAGAAAAACAGAACACTGAAGCTTTCTTT
J: TRBJ2-5; size: .; V: TRBV6-5; D: .; CDR3: CASSYFGGIETQYF; DNA: TGTGCCAGCAGTTACTTTGGGGGGATAGAGACCCAGTACTTC
J: TRBJ2-3; size: .; V: TRBV9; D: .; CDR3: CASSVDVTSTDTQYF; DNA: TGTGCCAGCAGCGTAGACGTTACTAGCACAGATACGCAGTATTTT
J: TRBJ2-2; size: .; V: TRBV7-9; D: TRBD1; CDR3: CASSLSGTGGSGELFF; DNA: TGTGCCAGCAGCTTGTCCGGGACAGGGGGCAGCGGGGAGCTGTTTTTT